This entry lists 20 T cell receptor beta chains sequenced from one sample in a study of control samples from healthy donors and cancer patients. The assay was immunoSEQ multiplex PCR, and TCRdb's table has in-frame clones only and misses some. The repertoire holds some 120,000 clones, with more than 80% as singletons. The sequenced sample consisted of blood. The receptors shown here come from a man aged 18 to 30 in good health.

This chain joins TRBV4-1 and TRBJ2-7; D might be TRBD2 (5 bases). CDR1 MGHRA and CDR2 YSYEKL come from the germline V gene. This CDR3 contains 16 residues. V lost 4 bases and J 4 bases, leaving 20 bases between the germline ends. CDR3 loop: CASSPPLPLAGYEQYF. CDR3 DNA: TGCGCCAGCAGCCCGCCCTTACCCCTAGCTGGATACGAGCAGTACTTC.

V usage is TRBV9 and J usage is TRBJ2-2; D call uncertain. CDR3 length equals 14 residues. The germline V and J ends were trimmed by 2 bases and 4 bases, with 9 bases remaining between them. In germline, CDR1 is SGDLS, CDR2 YYNGEE. The CDR3 is CASSVFGITGELFF. Written as DNA, the CDR3 is TGTGCCAGCAGCGTCTTTGGGATCACCGGGGAGCTGTTTTTT.

A single count supports this clone. The chain recombines TRBV5-4 with TRBJ1-2; 10 nucleotides line up with TRBD1. CDR1 SGHNT and CDR2 YYREEE come from the germline V gene (reference sequence). V was pared by 4 bases and J by 8 bases, with 8 bases of the junction left unmatched. This CDR3 is 14 amino acids long. CDR3 DNA sequence: TGTGCCAGCAGCCGGGACAGGGGAGTCGAGGGCTACACCTTC. It is translated as CASSRDRGVEGYTF.

This clone was picked up a small number of times. The DNA for the CDR3 is TGTGCCACCAGCAGAGATCATGCCGAGCAGTTCTTC. Translating gives CATSRDHAEQFF. V gene TRBV15 combines with J gene TRBJ2-1; D unresolved. The CDR3 is 12 amino acids. Germline values: CDR1 LNHNV, CDR2 YYDKDF (reference sequence). The V gene lost 0 bases and the J gene lost 10 bases, with 7 bases spanning the gap.

V usage is TRBV7-3 and J usage is TRBJ2-3; D remains unclear. The CDR3 is 13 amino acids. The V and J ends lost 5 bases and 6 bases respectively, with 12 bases between them. The germline V gene has CDR1 SGHTA and CDR2 FQGTGA. The CDR3 protein is CASSPGPADTQYF. Here the CDR3 DNA reads TGTGCCAGCAGCCCTGGGCCCGCGGATACGCAGTATTTT.

This clone is a singleton in its sample. The J gene is TRBJ2-5, the V gene TRBV7-2; possible D gene TRBD2, 7 bases. V lost 3 bases to trimming and J lost 4 bases, with 12 bases between them. The CDR3 totals 14 residues. Per germline, CDR1 SGHTA and CDR2 FQGNSA. The CDR3 coding sequence is TGTGCCAGCAGCTTTTGGGGGGGCGGAGAGACCCAGTACTTC. Its protein product is CASSFWGGGETQYF.

Turning to this clone: Different DNA sequences within this sample yield the same CDR3. This sequence joins TRBV5-1 and TRBJ1-3, with 7 bases fitting TRBD1. CDR3 length: 15 amino acids. Germline lookup yields CDR1 SGHRS and CDR2 YFSETQ. Trimming removed 4 bases from V and 4 bases from J; junction bases left unmatched: 8. For the CDR3, the DNA is TGCGCCAGCAGCCCGACAGGGTTGGGGGGAAACACCATATATTTT. This sequence encodes CASSPTGLGGNTIYF.

The V and J genes are TRBV10-1 and TRBJ2-5; maybe TRBD1 (5 bases). Looked up from germline, CDR1 is WNHNN and CDR2 is SYGVQD (reference sequence). The CDR3 is made up of 13 amino acids. Trimming pared 3 bases from V and 4 bases from J, leaving 9 bases between. DNA of the CDR3: TGCGCCAGCAGTGACAGGGCAGGAGAGACCCAGTACTTC. Amino acid sequence: CASSDRAGETQYF.

The chain carries TRBV20-1 and TRBJ1-2; possibly TRBD1 for D (6 bases). The CDR3 runs 11 residues. V lost 3 bases and J lost 8, with 10 bases in between. Germline V CDR1 and CDR2: DFQATT, SNEGSKA (reference sequence). CDR3 loop: CSARGAGGYTF. In DNA form, the CDR3 reads TGCAGTGCTAGGGGGGCCGGGGGCTACACCTTC.

The chain uses TRBV5-4 and TRBJ1-1; D perhaps matches TRBD1 (5 bases). CDR1 and CDR2 (germline): SGHNT, YYREEE (reference sequence). There are 14 residues in the CDR3. Trimming shortened V by 2 bases and J by 5 bases, and 13 bases separated the two germline ends. The CDR3 DNA follows: TGTGCCAGCAGCTTTCGGGTGCAGGGAACTGAAGCTTTCTTT. Translated: CASSFRVQGTEAFF.

V gene TRBV7-2 combines with J gene TRBJ2-3; D is perhaps TRBD2 (5 bases). Germline lookup yields CDR1 SGHTA and CDR2 FQGNSA. V was cut by 4 bases and J by 5 bases, with 10 bases left in between. The CDR3 spans 13 residues. CDR3 nucleotides: TGTGCCAGCAGCTCCTGGGAGATAGATACGCAGTATTTT. Encoded protein: CASSSWEIDTQYF.

The V and J genes are TRBV2 and TRBJ2-3; TRBD1 matches at 7 bases. The CDR3 spans 15 residues. J was trimmed by 2 bases and V by 5 bases; bases with no gene match: 7. Per the germline V gene, CDR1 is SNHLY and CDR2 is FYNNEI. DNA of the CDR3: TGTGCCAGCAGTTGGGGACAGACATACACAGATACGCAGTATTTT. The encoded protein is CASSWGQTYTDTQYF.

The chain links TRBV14 to TRBJ2-3; unclear D gene. The CDR3 length is 13 residues. V lost 4 bases and J lost 4, with 9 bases in between. Germline values: CDR1 SGHDN, CDR2 FVKESK. The CDR3 loop is CASSPSFADTQYF. CDR3 bases: TGTGCCAGCAGCCCTTCCTTTGCAGATACGCAGTATTTT.

The chain carries TRBV10-1 and TRBJ1-5; D gene uncertain. The CDR3 spans 15 residues. Germline values: CDR1 WNHNN, CDR2 SYGVQD (reference sequence). The ends were cut back, 7 bases at V and 7 bases at J, with 20 bases in the middle. CDR3 DNA sequence: TGCGCCAGCAAGCGGCGTTGTCGGCAACGCCAGCCCCAGCATTTT. This translates into CASKRRCRQRQPQHF.

This rearrangement joins TRBV3-1 (or the pseudogene TRBV3-2) to TRBJ1-2, with D tentatively TRBD1 (5 bases). CDR3 length: 15 amino acids. Germline values: CDR1 LGHDT, CDR2 YNNKEL (reference sequence). V lost 4 bases, J lost 3 bases, and 15 bases lay in between. CDR3 bases: TGTGCCAGCAGCCCCCGGGGACGGGTAGACTATGGCTACACCTTC. This sequence encodes CASSPRGRVDYGYTF.

This rearrangement joins TRBV15 to TRBJ1-1; D is uncertain. CDR3 length: 12 amino acids. V was pared by 0 bases and J by 7 bases, with 6 bases between. Germline loops: CDR1 LNHNV, CDR2 YYDKDF (reference sequence). CDR3 sequence (DNA): TGTGCCACCAGCAGAGATGCGGGTGAAGCTTTCTTT. Its translation: CATSRDAGEAFF.

The rearrangement uses TRBV28 and TRBJ1-5; D remains ambiguous. This CDR3 region has 14 residues. The germline V gene encodes CDR1 MDHEN and CDR2 SYDVKM. The V end lost 6 bases, the J end lost 4 bases, and 13 bases lay between the germline ends. CDR3: CASSRSVGNQPQHF. The CDR3 region has the DNA TGTGCCAGCAGCCGATCGGTGGGTAATCAGCCCCAGCATTTT.

This chain connects TRBV11-3 to TRBJ1-1; D is undetermined. Germline V gene lookup returns CDR1 SGHNT and CDR2 YENEEA. This CDR3 comprises 15 residues. Trimming took 5 bases from V and 6 from J, leaving 19 bases between them. DNA for the CDR3: TGTGCCAGCAGCCCCCGAATTAGTAGTTCCGCTGAAGCTTTCTTT. Protein product: CASSPRISSSAEAFF.

This chain connects TRBV7-2 to TRBJ2-5; TRBD2 aligns across 9 bases. Germline V gene sequence: CDR1 SGHTA, CDR2 FQGNSA. V dropped 1 base and J dropped 9; count of bases not matched to a gene: 12. This CDR3 region has 16 residues. CDR3 in amino acids: CASSLDGSGRRGAQYF. As DNA, the CDR3 is TGTGCCAGCAGCTTAGATGGTAGCGGGAGACGAGGGGCCCAGTACTTC.

This chain joins TRBV30 and TRBJ2-3, with 7 bases matching TRBD2. The CDR3 length is 16 residues. The germline V gene has CDR1 GTSNPN and CDR2 SVGIG (reference sequence). The J segment lost 6 bases and the V segment lost 3 bases, leaving 15 bases of the junction unmatched. The DNA of the CDR3 is TGTGCCTGGAGAGGCCGACGTGGGACTATCGCGGATACGCAGTATTTT. This codes for CAWRGRRGTIADTQYF.